This T cell receptor beta chain was captured by sequencing in a study of post-analysis software for immune sequencing data. Notes on the study in general: Samples prepared in the same batch strongly co-clustered by F measure. In patients, TRBV5-6, TRBV5-1 and TRBV20-1 belonged to five TRBV segments found more frequently than in controls. People with multiple sclerosis had a significantly lower normalized Chao1 diversity than controls did.

A few counts support this clonotype. What it recognizes is unknown. TCR beta cDNA libraries had unique molecular identifiers. Using its own MiXCR run on the PCR reads, TCRdb lists one record per CDR3 protein. The repertoire holds 650,000 to 850,000 distinct CDR3 sequences, with approximately 50% as singletons. The CDR3 spans 19 residues. Looked up from germline, CDR1 is SGHDT and CDR2 is YYEEEE. Trimming shortened V by 5 bases and J by 3 bases, and 30 bases separated the two germline ends. This receptor was taken from a girl aged 5 to 17 with multiple sclerosis. The J gene is TRBJ2-7, the V gene TRBV5-6; perhaps D is TRBD1 or TRBD2 (5 bases each). The specimen was blood. In DNA form, the CDR3 reads TGTGCCAGCAGTCTAAAGGAGTCGTATTGGACCGGGACCCACTACGAGCAGTACTTC. Protein product: CASSLKESYWTGTHYEQYF.